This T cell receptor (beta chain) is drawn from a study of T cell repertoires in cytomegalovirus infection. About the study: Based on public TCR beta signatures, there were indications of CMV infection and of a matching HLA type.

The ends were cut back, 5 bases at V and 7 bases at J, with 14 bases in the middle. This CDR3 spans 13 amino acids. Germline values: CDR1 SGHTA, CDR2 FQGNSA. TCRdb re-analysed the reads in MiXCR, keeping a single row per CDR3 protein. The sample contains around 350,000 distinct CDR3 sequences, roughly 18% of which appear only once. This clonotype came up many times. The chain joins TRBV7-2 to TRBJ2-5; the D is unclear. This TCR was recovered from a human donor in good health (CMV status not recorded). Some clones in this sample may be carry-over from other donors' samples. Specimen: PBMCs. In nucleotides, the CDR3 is TGTGCCAGCAGCATGAAAAGGGAAGGGACCCAGTACTTC. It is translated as CASSMKREGTQYF. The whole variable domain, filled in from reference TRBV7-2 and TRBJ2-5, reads GAGVSQSPSNKVTEKGKDVELRCDPISGHTALYWYRQSLGQGLEFLIYFQGNSAPDKSGLPSDRFSAERTGGSVSTLTIQRTQQEDSAVYLCASSMKREGTQYFGPGTRLLVL.